Listed here are 24 T cell receptor delta chains from one sample, sequenced in a study of gammadelta T cells in human blood. TCRdb re-called clones from the RT-PCR reads via CATT. Among 750 to 800 delta-chain clones listed, around half were seen once. Sequenced material: Vgamma9Vdelta2 gamma-delta T cells from infant blood. All receptors come from a human donor.

This clone was detected a few times. A much larger clone differs from this one at a single base, so this may be a read error. The chain joins TRDV2 to TRDJ2, with 12 bases identical to TRDD3. CDR3 length: 22 residues. Germline CDR1 reads GEAIGNYY; CDR2 reads EKD. CDR3: CACDTSPTGGYQSKVYTDKLIF. As DNA, the CDR3 is TGTGCCTGTGACACGTCCCCTACTGGGGGATACCAGTCCAAGGTGTACACCGATAAACTCATCTTC.

This clone is categorized as medium-sized. Other nucleotide sequences from this sample produce the same CDR3. The chain employs TRDV2 and TRDJ3, with TRDD3 matching over 8 bases. The V gene end was trimmed by 3 bases and the J gene end by 5 bases; junction bases not matched to a gene: 8. The CDR3 is 17 residues long. Germline loops: CDR1 GEAIGNYY, CDR2 EKD. The CDR3 loop is CACDGVGDVRDTRQMFF. CDR3 nucleotides: TGTGCCTGTGACGGGGTGGGGGATGTCCGGGACACCCGACAGATGTTTTTC.

Points on this clone: A read error is the likely source, as a far larger clone sits one nucleotide away. The identical CDR3 is also encoded by other nucleotide sequences in the sample. The chain links TRDV2 to TRDJ1, with 11 bases matching TRDD3. Germline assignment: CDR1 GEAIGNYY and CDR2 EKD. The junction had 16 bases not matched to a gene; V was cut back by 0 bases and J by 5 bases. The CDR3 is 19 residues long. The CDR3 bases are TGTGCCTGTGACACCGTAGCCTGGGGGATACCGACGGGGACTGATAAACTCATCTTT. Translating gives CACDTVAWGIPTGTDKLIF.

This clone was observed a handful of times. It may be a read error: a sequence one base away is much more abundant. Different DNA sequences within this sample yield the same CDR3. This chain links TRDV2 with TRDJ3, with D possibly matching TRDD3 (5 bases). This CDR3 spans 26 amino acids. The germline V gene has CDR1 GEAIGNYY and CDR2 EKD. The CDR3 DNA reads TGTGCCTGTGACACTGCGGGGACGAACTCCTGGGACACCCGACAGATGCACTCCTGGGACACTCGACAGATGTTTTTC. Its protein product is CACDTAGTNSWDTRQMHSWDTRQMFF.

As concerns this clone: Possible read error: a much larger clone is one base away. Within the sample, other DNA sequences also encode this same CDR3. The chain is built from TRDV2 and TRDJ3; TRDD3 matches 13 bases. Germline V gene data show CDR1 as GEAIGNYY and CDR2 as EKD. The length of the CDR3 is 21 residues. The CDR3 here is CACDKYWGIREGPWDTRQMFF. The DNA of the CDR3 is TGTGCCTGTGACAAATACTGGGGGATACGCGAGGGACCCTGGGACACACGACAGATGTTTTTC.

By proportion, this clone is medium-sized (0.01 to 0.1%). A much larger clone sits a single nucleotide away, making a read error possible. The sample has other DNA sequences that encode this CDR3 too. The rearrangement links TRDV2 to TRDJ3, with a possible D match to TRDD3 (6 bases). The germline V gene has CDR1 GEAIGNYY and CDR2 EKD. CDR3 length equals 18 residues. The DNA for the CDR3 is TGTGCCTGTGACACCTGGGGATCCCGCTCCTGGGACACTCGACAGATGTTTTTC. Translating it yields CACDTWGSRSWDTRQMFF.

In the case of this clone: A far larger clone is just one base off, so this is likely a read error. J is TRDJ3 and V is TRDV2; 7 bases agree with TRDD3. The CDR3 contains 18 residues. CDR1 and CDR2 (germline): GEAIGNYY, EKD. The CDR3 nucleotides read TGTGCCTGTGACACCGGGGGATTTAGCTCCTGGGACACCCGACGGATGTTTTTC. Amino acids: CACDTGGFSSWDTRRMFF.

A word on this clone: This DNA's translation differs at residue 10 from TCRdb's protein, which comes from a much larger clone; a read error is likely, and the protein shown is translated from the DNA. The chain uses TRDV2 and TRDJ3; 10 nucleotides line up with TRDD3. From germline, CDR1 is GEAIGNYY and CDR2 EKD. V lost 2 bases and J lost 10; bases outside the gene matches: 10. The CDR3 is made up of 17 amino acids. CDR3 loop: CACDIVLGDSSTRQMFF. CDR3 DNA: TGTGCCTGTGACATCGTACTGGGGGATTCCTCTACCCGACAGATGTTTTTC.

On this clone itself: This may come from a read error, since a much larger clone is one base off. The same CDR3 can be traced to other DNA sequences in this sample. The chain couples TRDV2 to TRDJ3, with 9 bases that match TRDD3. Germline CDR1 reads GEAIGNYY; CDR2 reads EKD. The CDR3 is made up of 21 amino acids. CDR3 sequence reads: CACDTMGILGDSSWDTRQMFF. Written as DNA, the CDR3 is TGTGCCTGTGACACCATGGGTATACTGGGGGACAGCTCCTGGGACACTCGACAGATGTTTTTC.

A note on this clone: This likely stems from a read error, as it lies one base from a far larger clone. The genes are TRDV2 and TRDJ3; 9 bases line up with TRDD3. Trimming removed 0 bases from V and 4 bases from J; junction bases left unmatched: 15. Looked up from germline, CDR1 is GEAIGNYY and CDR2 is EKD. The CDR3 runs to 21 residues. The CDR3, as DNA: TGTGCCTGTGACACCGTCCCTACTGGGGGAAACGGGTTATGGGACACCCGACAGATGTTTTTC. Translated: CACDTVPTGGNGLWDTRQMFF.

By share, this clone ranks as large. This same CDR3 is encoded by further DNA sequences in the sample. J is TRDJ1 and V is TRDV2; D might be TRDD3 (6 bases). V was trimmed by 0 bases and J by 0 bases, leaving 10 bases between them. The CDR3 length is 15 residues. From germline, CDR1 is GEAIGNYY and CDR2 EKD. The CDR3 DNA reads as TGTGCCTGTGACACCTGGGGGCTGTACACCGATAAACTCATCTTT. Its protein product is CACDTWGLYTDKLIF.

The chain employs TRDV2 and TRDJ1; 11 bases line up with TRDD3. Germline V CDR1 and CDR2: GEAIGNYY, EKD. J lost 2 bases, V lost 3 bases, and 19 bases had no gene match. CDR3 length equals 20 residues. The CDR3, as DNA: TGTGCCTGTGACGCCTTGGTGGGGGATACGCCCAATCCCTCGACCGATAAACTCATCTTT. Protein sequence: CACDALVGDTPNPSTDKLIF.

Of note for this clone: This sequence may be a read error, since a much larger clone differs from it by one base. The sample carries other DNA sequences with the same CDR3. The gene calls are TRDV2 and TRDJ3; 9 bases align to TRDD3. CDR3 size: 21 residues. The germline CDR1 and CDR2 sequences are GEAIGNYY and EKD. CDR3 region: CACDTLGDPASMTWDTRQMFF. The CDR3 DNA reads as TGTGCCTGTGACACGCTGGGGGATCCCGCGTCGATGACCTGGGACACACGACAGATGTTTTTC.

Comments on this clone: One base separates it from a far larger clone, so it is likely a read error. This chain uses TRDV2 with TRDJ3; 13 bases agree with TRDD3. This CDR3 contains 21 residues. CDR1 is GEAIGNYY, CDR2 EKD, per germline. V trimming: 0 bases; J trimming: 3 bases; junction bases outside the gene matches: 10. The CDR3 here is CACDTVLGDTRSFWDTRQMFF. The CDR3 region has the DNA TGTGCCTGTGACACCGTACTGGGGGATACGCGAAGCTTCTGGGACACCCGACAGATGTTTTTC.

Points on this clone: A far larger clone is one base from this, pointing to a likely read error. The rearrangement joins TRDV2 to TRDJ1; 12 bases agree with TRDD3. The germline V gene encodes CDR1 GEAIGNYY and CDR2 EKD. The junction had 10 bases not matched to a gene; V was cut back by 3 bases and J by 0 bases. There are 18 residues in the CDR3. The CDR3 here is CACDSRTGGYTYTDKLIF. The CDR3 DNA is TGTGCCTGTGACTCCCGTACTGGGGGATACACATACACCGATAAACTCATCTTT.

Concerning this clone: It differs at one base from a far larger clone, so likely a read error. Other DNA variants within this sample encode the same CDR3. The gene calls are TRDV2 and TRDJ3; 8 bases are shared with TRDD3. The CDR3 covers 18 residues. Germline lookup yields CDR1 GEAIGNYY and CDR2 EKD. The CDR3, as DNA: TGTGCCTGTGACACCGGGGGATATAGCTCCTGGGACACCCGACAGATGTTTTTT. This translates into CACDTGGYSSWDTRQMFF.

In its sample, this clone ranks as large. This CDR3 is also generated by other DNA sequences in the sample. V usage is TRDV2 and J usage is TRDJ3, with 8 bases aligning to TRDD3. The CDR3 sequence is 18 residues long. CDR1 is GEAIGNYY and CDR2 is EKD in the germline V gene. The trim removed 3 bases at V and 2 bases at J, leaving 8 bases unmatched. The CDR3 nucleotides are TGTGCCTGTGACTCAGTACTGGGGGCCACCTGGGACACCCGACAGATGTTTTTC. This translates into CACDSVLGATWDTRQMFF.

This clone qualifies as large. Other nucleotide sequences from this sample produce the same CDR3. The chain couples TRDV2 to TRDJ3; 11 bases are shared with TRDD3. V lost 3 bases, J lost 0 bases, and 3 bases stayed unmatched. Germline loops: CDR1 GEAIGNYY, CDR2 EKD. The CDR3 has 18 residues. CDR3 residues: CACDYWGISSWDTRQMFF. CDR3 bases: TGTGCCTGTGACTACTGGGGGATAAGCTCCTGGGACACCCGACAGATGTTTTTC.

Notes on this clone: A far larger clone lies a single base away; this is likely a read error. Different DNA sequences within this sample yield the same CDR3. The chain joins TRDV2 to TRDJ3; 12 bases agree with TRDD3. Germline CDR1 is GEAIGNYY and CDR2 is EKD. This CDR3 has 21 residues. In DNA, the CDR3 is TGTGCCTGTGACTCGTTACTGGGGGATACCGGCCTCTCCTGGGACACACGACAGATGTTTTTC. Protein: CACDSLLGDTGLSWDTRQMFF.

Concerning this clone: This likely came from a read error, as a far larger clone is one base away. The gene calls are TRDV2 and TRDJ1; 11 bases match TRDD3. The CDR3 runs to 13 residues. The germline V gene encodes CDR1 GEAIGNYY and CDR2 EKD. The chain's CDR3 is CAGDTGGYDKLIF. Here the CDR3 DNA reads TGTGCCGGTGACACTGGGGGATACGATAAACTCATCTTT.

This clone was seen a handful of times. A far larger clone is off by one base, so a read error is likely. Other nucleotide sequences from this sample produce the same CDR3. This chain uses TRDV2 with TRDJ3; 12 bases agree with TRDD3. Germline-derived CDR1 and CDR2 are GEAIGNYY and EKD. CDR3 length equals 18 residues. The CDR3 bases are TGTGCCTGTGACACCGTACTGGGGGATACCTGGGACACACGACAGATGTTTTTC. It encodes CACDTVLGDTWDTRQMFF.

Concerning this clone itself: A far larger clone is one base from this, pointing to a likely read error. The rearrangement links TRDV2 to TRDJ2; 9 bases are shared with TRDD2. With V trimmed by 3 bases and J by 7 bases, 20 bases remained unmatched. CDR3 length equals 19 residues. Germline CDR1 and CDR2: GEAIGNYY and EKD. CDR3 residues: CACDSLPTRWGPIKAQLFF. CDR3 DNA: TGTGCCTGTGACTCCCTTCCTACGCGGTGGGGGCCTATTAAAGCACAACTCTTCTTT.

Comments on this clone: This probably arose from a read error, given a far larger clone one base away. This rearrangement joins TRDV2 to TRDJ1; 11 bases fit TRDD3. The CDR3 sequence is 13 residues long. Germline CDR1 reads GEAIGNYY; CDR2 reads EKD. CDR3 protein: CACDTGGYDRLIF. The CDR3, as DNA: TGTGCCTGTGACACTGGGGGATACGATAGACTCATCTTT.

Turning to this clone: Only one base separates this from a far larger clonotype, so it likely reflects a read error. Other DNA sequences in this sample translate to the same CDR3. V is TRDV2 and J is TRDJ3; 7 bases map to TRDD3. This CDR3 has 21 residues. V dropped 0 bases and J dropped 0; count of bases not matched to a gene: 13. CDR1 GEAIGNYY and CDR2 EKD come from the germline V gene. CDR3 DNA: TGTGCCTGTGACACCGTGGTGGGGGACACGGGGAGCTCCTGGGACACCCGACAGATGTTTTTC. Translation gives CACDTVVGDTGSSWDTRQMFF.